These 18 T cell receptor beta chains were sequenced from one sample in a study of CD8 T cells in ankylosing spondylitis. TCRdb processed the 5' RACE reads anew with MiXCR; each CDR3 protein has one entry. Of under 200,000 distinct CDR3 sequences listed, 11% are singletons. Sequenced: blood, either unsorted or a sorted T cell fraction (not recorded which). Source of these receptors: a male donor with ankylosing spondylitis or in good health (not recorded which).

This sequence joins TRBV11-3 and TRBJ2-2, with TRBD2 matching over 10 bases. Germline lookup yields CDR1 SGHNT and CDR2 YENEEA. The V gene end was trimmed by 5 bases and the J gene end by 3 bases; junction bases not matched to a gene: 3. The CDR3 extends over 15 amino acids. CDR3 in DNA: TGTGCCAGCAGCCGAACTAGCGGGGACACCGGGGAGCTGTTTTTT. Residues: CASSRTSGDTGELFF.

This clonotype was seen ten or more times. J is TRBJ2-1 and V is TRBV5-5; tentative D call: TRBD1 (6 bases). The CDR3 is made up of 15 amino acids. Trimming stripped 5 bases from V and 2 bases from J, with 14 bases between. Per germline, CDR1 SGHKS and CDR2 YYEKEE (reference sequence). Here the CDR3 reads CASRNTGNTYNEQFF. CDR3 nucleotide sequence: TGTGCCAGCAGGAATACAGGGAATACCTACAATGAGCAGTTCTTC.

This clonotype occurred a few times. The rearrangement links TRBV5-6 to TRBJ1-1; TRBD1 might be the D (6 bases). CDR1 and CDR2 from the germline V gene are SGHDT and YYEEEE. Trimming cost V 0 bases and J 1 base, with 16 bases left between them. CDR3 length: 17 amino acids. The CDR3 nucleotides read TGTGCCAGCAGCTTGGGGGGGGGCCAAATCTGGAACACTGAAGCTTTCTTT. Amino acids: CASSLGGGQIWNTEAFF.

This clonotype occurred a few times. A junction end diverges from the germline sequence, so it may reflect a read error. The V gene is TRBV7-9, the J gene TRBJ2-2, with unresolved D. This CDR3 comprises 14 residues. Germline CDR1 reads SEHNR; CDR2 reads FQNEAQ (reference sequence). CDR3 loop: CVSSLIATNGELFF. In nucleotides, the CDR3 is TGTGTCAGCAGCTTAATCGCGACCAACGGGGAGCTGTTTTTT.

This clonotype was seen a single time. As DNA, the CDR3 is TGTGCCAGCAGCTTAGGGGGCCAGGGACGGGGTAATTCACCCCTCCACTTT. The encoded protein is CASSLGGQGRGNSPLHF. The J gene is TRBJ1-6, the V gene TRBV7-9; a weak D match, TRBD1 (5 bases). The germline gives CDR1 SEHNR, CDR2 FQNEAQ (reference sequence). The CDR3 consists of 17 residues. Deletions cut 1 base from V and 6 bases from J, with 16 bases between.

The rearrangement joins TRBV11-2 to TRBJ2-7, with D perhaps given as TRBD1 or TRBD2 (5 bases each). This CDR3 contains 15 residues. V lost 4 bases and J 1 base, leaving 14 bases between the germline ends. Germline lookup yields CDR1 SGHAT and CDR2 FQNNGV. Written as DNA, the CDR3 is TGTGCCAGCAGCTGGGACCAATTCCCGTCCTACGAGCAGTACTTC. Translating gives CASSWDQFPSYEQYF.

This clonotype was detected a few times. The V call is TRBV25-1, the J call TRBJ2-5, with D possibly being TRBD1 (7 bases). The CDR3 has 14 residues. Germline V lookup: CDR1 MGHDK, CDR2 SYGVNS. The V end was cut by 7 bases, the J end by 1 base, with 13 bases between. CDR3 loop: CASNDRDFQETQYF. CDR3 in DNA: TGTGCCAGCAATGACAGGGACTTCCAAGAGACCCAGTACTTC.

V and J are TRBV6-5 and TRBJ2-5; D may be TRBD2 (5 bases). The CDR3 totals 15 residues. The germline CDR1 and CDR2 sequences are MNHEY and SVGAGI. The V gene lost 3 bases and the J gene lost 2 bases, with 13 bases spanning the gap. CDR3 sequence: CASSYNFRGQETQYF. CDR3 bases: TGTGCCAGCAGTTATAACTTCCGAGGGCAAGAGACCCAGTACTTC.

Ten or more counts support this clonotype. The chain combines TRBV20-1 with TRBJ2-1; 7 bases map to TRBD1. CDR1 and CDR2 (germline): DFQATT, SNEGSKA (reference sequence). The CDR3 sequence is 12 residues long. V dropped 7 bases and J dropped 7; count of bases not matched to a gene: 7. This CDR3 is CSGGGVGNEQFF. Here the CDR3 DNA reads TGCAGTGGAGGGGGCGTAGGGAATGAGCAGTTCTTC.

This clonotype was detected a few times. V usage is TRBV24-1 and J usage is TRBJ2-1, with D possibly matching TRBD1 (6 bases). This CDR3 contains 12 residues. Germline V gene sequence: CDR1 KGHDR, CDR2 SFDVKD. V was clipped by 3 bases and J by 7 bases, with 6 bases between them. The CDR3 loop reads CATSDTGNEQFF. As DNA, the CDR3 is TGTGCCACCAGTGATACAGGGAATGAGCAGTTCTTC.

CDR3 loop: CASSPPTGSYQTNTEAFF. The DNA for the CDR3 is TGTGCCAGCAGTCCCCCCACGGGCTCCTACCAAACGAACACTGAAGCTTTCTTT. This chain joins TRBV12-3 or TRBV12-4 and TRBJ1-1; D not certain. The CDR3 is 18 residues long. V dropped 5 bases and J dropped 1 base, with 23 bases sitting between them.

The V gene is TRBV3-1, the J gene TRBJ2-3; no definite D call. This CDR3 is built from 15 residues. The V gene's germline CDR1 is LGHDT and CDR2 YNNKEL (reference sequence). Trimming removed 0 bases at V and 5 bases at J, with 12 bases between. The DNA of the CDR3 is TGTGCCAGCAGCCAAGAAGGCAACTGGGTAGATACGCAGTATTTT. Amino acids: CASSQEGNWVDTQYF.

Many counts were recorded for this clonotype. The V call is TRBV4-3, the J call TRBJ2-7; tentatively, D is TRBD2 (6 bases). V lost 0 bases and J lost 4, with 16 bases in between. CDR1 LGHNA and CDR2 YSLEER come from the germline V gene. The CDR3 covers 16 residues. CDR3 amino acids: CASSQDRAGTPYEQYF. CDR3 nucleotide sequence: TGCGCCAGCAGCCAAGATCGGGCGGGGACCCCTTACGAGCAGTACTTC.

In its sample, this clonotype was seen many times. V and J are TRBV5-1 and TRBJ1-3, with D perhaps TRBD1 (6 bases). Germline CDR1 and CDR2: SGHRS and YFSETQ. This CDR3 spans 15 amino acids. V was clipped by 7 bases and J by 2 bases, with 16 bases between them. The CDR3 loop is CASQDTGLAGNTIYF. CDR3 DNA: TGCGCCAGCCAAGATACAGGGCTAGCTGGAAACACCATATATTTT.

This clonotype was found many times. The chain links TRBV4-2 to TRBJ2-3; TRBD2 is a possible D gene (5 bases). The CDR3 length is 19 residues. Germline V gene sequence: CDR1 LGHNA, CDR2 YNFKEQ. Trimming removed 0 bases from V and 0 bases from J, with 19 bases in between. CDR3 sequence: CASSQDFITSLSSTDTQYF. For the CDR3, the DNA is TGTGCCAGCAGCCAAGATTTTATTACTAGTCTATCTAGCACAGATACGCAGTATTTT.

This clonotype was picked up many times. The V call is TRBV27, the J call TRBJ2-3; 13 nucleotides match TRBD2. V gave up 6 bases and J gave up 4 bases; unmatched junction bases: 4. This CDR3 is 15 amino acids long. From germline, CDR1 is MNHEY and CDR2 SMNVEV (reference sequence). CDR3 nucleotide sequence: TGTGCCAGCAGCACTAGCGGGGGGGCCCCAGATACGCAGTATTTT. This gives the protein CASSTSGGAPDTQYF.

This sequence joins TRBV12-3 or TRBV12-4 and TRBJ2-1; 13 bases are shared with TRBD2. Trimming cost V 6 bases and J 5 bases; bases outside gene matches: 10. This CDR3 is built from 17 residues. The CDR3 is CASSRPPGTSGDNEQFF. The DNA for the CDR3 is TGTGCCAGCAGCCGACCCCCCGGGACTAGCGGGGACAATGAGCAGTTCTTC.

This clonotype was picked up a small number of times. A much larger clonotype is one base distant, so this may be a read error. The rearrangement joins TRBV6-1 to TRBJ2-1; D not certain. The CDR3 sequence is 15 residues long. V shed 4 bases and J shed 4 bases, with 14 bases lying between them. Germline V gene lookup returns CDR1 MNHNS and CDR2 SASEGT. The CDR3: CASSVLRLQYNEQFF. For the CDR3, the DNA is TGTGCCAGCAGTGTGTTACGGTTACAATACAATGAGCAGTTCTTC.